The 30 T cell receptor beta chains given below trace back to one sample, sequenced in a study of beta chain features in type 1 diabetes listed by TCRdb under 2018. Overall results and qualifications from the work: Type 1 diabetes patients showed a moderate but significant shortening of TCRB CDR3 length in all four CD4+ subsets.

These receptors' targets are unknown. Library creation used the immunoSEQ multiplex PCR assay. The entire amount of isolated RNA was reverse transcribed using the High Capacity cDNA Reverse Transcription Kit, so the sequenced TCRB transcripts were expressed ones. The source is immuneACCESS, and TCRdb retained only in-frame sequences with V and J called. Part of the clones is not carried over; for the studies checked, unresolved V genes explain less than half of this, and the remainder is unexplained. The sample table holds about 180,000 clones, of which roughly 8% were seen once. Approximately 1% of the sample belongs to the ten largest clones. Sequenced: central memory CD4+ T cells from blood. These receptors all stem from a middle-aged woman with type 1 diabetes.

This clone came up many times. The chain carries TRBV7-9 and TRBJ2-3, with TRBD2 identical over 7 bases. V lost 6 bases, J lost 6 bases, and 9 bases stayed unmatched. From germline, CDR1 is SEHNR and CDR2 FQNEAQ (reference sequence). The CDR3 loop spans 14 amino acids. As DNA, the CDR3 is TGTGCCAGCAGTTCTCTAGCGGTGCGGGATACGCAGTATTTT. Translation gives CASSSLAVRDTQYF.

The rearrangement joins TRBV11-1 to TRBJ1-1; D not resolved. V lost 3 bases to trimming and J lost 6 bases, with 14 bases between them. The CDR3 is made up of 14 amino acids. CDR1 and CDR2 (germline): SGHAT, FQDESV (reference sequence). CDR3 region: CASSFPSYGAEAFF. In nucleotides, the CDR3 is TGTGCCAGCAGCTTCCCCTCCTACGGGGCTGAAGCTTTCTTT.

The rearrangement uses TRBV9 and TRBJ1-4; tentatively, D is TRBD1 (5 bases). The V gene lost 4 bases and the J gene lost 6 bases, with 16 bases spanning the gap. From germline, CDR1 is SGDLS and CDR2 YYNGEE. This CDR3 has 15 amino acids. CDR3 region: CASSSQEGRDEKLFF. CDR3 bases: TGTGCCAGCAGCTCACAGGAGGGTCGGGATGAAAAACTGTTTTTT.

The chain carries TRBV7-2 and TRBJ2-7; 7 bases match TRBD1. CDR1 is SGHTA and CDR2 is FQGNSA in the germline V gene. The CDR3 totals 14 residues. Germline trimming cut 5 bases from V and 3 bases from J; bases unmatched to any gene: 7. The CDR3 loop reads CASSPSTGLYEQYF. For the CDR3, the DNA is TGTGCCAGCAGCCCATCGACAGGGCTCTACGAGCAGTACTTC.

This clone was found a few times. The J gene is TRBJ1-1, the V gene TRBV5-6; the D gene is possibly TRBD1 (5 bases). Trimming removed 2 bases from V and 8 bases from J, with 7 bases in between. Germline assignment: CDR1 SGHDT and CDR2 YYEEEE. CDR3 length equals 11 residues. The CDR3 loop is CASSLQEEAFF. DNA of the CDR3: TGTGCCAGCAGCTTACAGGAAGAAGCTTTCTTT.

V usage is TRBV29-1 and J usage is TRBJ2-1; D perhaps matches TRBD1 (6 bases). Germline loops: CDR1 SQVTM, CDR2 ANQGSEA. CDR3 size: 13 residues. Trimming shortened V by 3 bases and J by 6 bases, and 12 bases separated the two germline ends. The DNA for the CDR3 is TGCAGCGTTGATGGACAGACCAGCAATGAGCAGTTCTTC. This codes for CSVDGQTSNEQFF.

The rearrangement joins TRBV7-8 to TRBJ2-1, with 10 bases aligning to TRBD2. V was pared by 3 bases and J by 7 bases, with 9 bases of the junction left unmatched. The CDR3 has 16 residues. Germline CDR1 SGHVS, CDR2 FQNEAQ. The CDR3: CASSLGPSGRENEQFF. Here the CDR3 DNA reads TGTGCCAGCAGCTTGGGTCCTAGCGGGAGAGAGAATGAGCAGTTCTTC. The variable domain in full, with the rest retrieved from reference TRBV7-8 and TRBJ2-1, is GAGVSQSPRYKVAKRGQDVALRCDPISGHVSLFWYQQALGQGPEFLTYFQNEAQLDKSGLPSDRFFAERPEGSVSTLKIQRTQQEDSAVYLCASSLGPSGRENEQFFGPGTRLTVL.

The sample holds many counts of this clone. This chain uses TRBV2 with TRBJ2-7, with a possible D match to TRBD2 (5 bases). Germline V gene sequence: CDR1 SNHLY, CDR2 FYNNEI. The CDR3 is 11 amino acids. The V end was cut by 6 bases, the J end by 4 bases, with 7 bases between. The CDR3 protein is CASSLAYEQYF. CDR3 nucleotide sequence: TGTGCCAGCAGCCTAGCTTACGAGCAGTACTTC.

This clone was counted between two and nine times. The rearrangement joins TRBV6-5 to TRBJ1-2, with 8 bases aligning to TRBD1. The CDR3 has 14 residues. Germline CDR1 and CDR2: MNHEY and SVGAGI. V was clipped by 7 bases and J by 1 base; unmatched bases: 5. The CDR3 protein is CASTPDRGNYGYTF. For the CDR3, the DNA is TGTGCCAGCACTCCAGACAGGGGTAACTATGGCTACACCTTC.

This clone came up many times. CDR3 amino acids: CASSLVRTYGPETQYF. In DNA, the CDR3 is TGTGCCAGCAGCTTAGTACGGACATACGGGCCAGAGACCCAGTACTTC. The chain recombines TRBV7-9 with TRBJ2-5, with D perhaps TRBD1 (5 bases). The CDR3 runs 16 residues. CDR1 is SEHNR and CDR2 is FQNEAQ in the germline V gene (reference sequence). V shed 1 base and J shed 4 bases, with 16 bases lying between them.

The V gene is TRBV7-8, the J gene TRBJ2-5, with 14 bases fitting TRBD2. Germline lookup yields CDR1 SGHVS and CDR2 FQNEAQ. J lost 4 bases, V lost 1 base, and 8 bases had no gene match. This CDR3 is 18 amino acids long. The CDR3, as DNA: TGTGCCAGCAGCTTAGTTGGAGGGGGACTAGCGGGAGTAGAGACCCAGTACTTC. Amino acids: CASSLVGGGLAGVETQYF. Drawing the rest from reference TRBV7-8 and TRBJ2-5, the complete variable domain is GAGVSQSPRYKVAKRGQDVALRCDPISGHVSLFWYQQALGQGPEFLTYFQNEAQLDKSGLPSDRFFAERPEGSVSTLKIQRTQQEDSAVYLCASSLVGGGLAGVETQYFGPGTRLLVL.

V and J are TRBV19 and TRBJ1-2; unclear D gene. CDR3 length: 14 amino acids. Germline CDR1 is LNHDA and CDR2 is SQIVND (reference sequence). With 3 bases removed from V and 3 bases from J, the gap between germline ends came to 11 bases. CDR3 in DNA: TGTGCCAGTAGTATGCGGGTTGTGGACTATGGCTACACCTTC. It translates to CASSMRVVDYGYTF. Together with reference TRBV19 and TRBJ1-2, the CDR3 gives the full variable domain: DGGITQSPKYLFRKEGQNVTLSCEQNLNHDAMYWYRQDPGQGLRLIYYSQIVNDFQKGDIAEGYSVSREKKESFPLTVTSAQKNPTAFYLCASSMRVVDYGYTFGSGTRLTVV.

This clone was picked up a small number of times. CDR3 nucleotide sequence: TGCGCCAGCAGCCCGGGGACAGCCACAGATACGCAGTATTTT. Amino acids: CASSPGTATDTQYF. The chain carries TRBV4-3 and TRBJ2-3; 7 nucleotides match TRBD1. The CDR3 loop spans 14 amino acids. J gave up 2 bases and V 4 bases, and 3 bases lay outside the gene matches. Germline lookup yields CDR1 LGHNA and CDR2 YSLEER.

This clone was detected many times. The chain carries TRBV18 and TRBJ2-1; TRBD1 aligns across 7 bases. The V gene's germline CDR1 is KGHSH and CDR2 LQKENI. J was trimmed by 7 bases and V by 6 bases; bases with no gene match: 6. This CDR3 spans 13 amino acids. The CDR3 region has the DNA TGTGCCAGCTCGACAGGGACAGCTAATGAGCAGTTCTTC. This translates into CASSTGTANEQFF.

This clone has more than one count but fewer than ten. The chain is built from TRBV30 and TRBJ2-7; D is uncertain. The CDR3 is made up of 12 amino acids. Trimming cost V 2 bases and J 6 bases, with 11 bases left between them. The germline V gene encodes CDR1 GTSNPN and CDR2 SVGIG (reference sequence). CDR3 sequence reads: CAWSPQDSEQYF. The CDR3 DNA reads TGTGCCTGGAGTCCGCAAGACTCCGAGCAGTACTTC.

This clone was counted once. Germline is not matched at one junction end, which may reflect a read error. The CDR3 DNA reads TGTGCCAGCAGCTTAGGGGAGGGAACCTACCATGAGCAGTTCTTC. Translation: CASSLGEGTYHEQFF. The J gene is TRBJ2-1, the V gene TRBV11-3, with 7 nucleotides matching TRBD2. Per germline, CDR1 SGHNT and CDR2 YENEEA. The CDR3 extends over 15 amino acids.

This clone was recorded a few times. This chain joins TRBV29-1 and TRBJ2-7, with D possibly TRBD2 on 5 matching bases. CDR3 length: 13 amino acids. V lost 4 bases and J lost 6, with 16 bases in between. Germline assignment: CDR1 SQVTM and CDR2 ANQGSEA. The CDR3 here is CSVVSLLGFEQYF. The CDR3 region has the DNA TGCAGCGTTGTTTCCCTACTAGGGTTCGAGCAGTACTTC.

This clone has only a few counts. CDR3 residues: CASNRGEVNTEAFF. As DNA, the CDR3 is TGCGCCAGCAATAGAGGAGAAGTGAACACTGAAGCTTTCTTT. The rearrangement joins TRBV5-1 to TRBJ1-1, with unresolved D. The germline CDR1 and CDR2 sequences are SGHRS and YFSETQ. The CDR3 has 14 amino acids. Deletions cut 6 bases from V and 0 bases from J, with 12 bases between.

This clone was recorded only once. The V and J genes are TRBV6-5 and TRBJ1-2; weak D call: TRBD1 (6 bases). Germline CDR1 MNHEY, CDR2 SVGAGI. Trimming left V 10 bases short and J 8 bases short, with 17 bases between. The CDR3 runs to 12 residues. Written as DNA, the CDR3 is TGTGCCACCCGACAGGACCAAGGAGGCTACACCTTC. As protein: CATRQDQGGYTF.

Sample share makes this clone medium-sized. The genes are TRBV5-6 and TRBJ2-5; D is possibly TRBD2 (6 bases). Germline values: CDR1 SGHDT, CDR2 YYEEEE. The CDR3 contains 14 residues. Trimming removed 0 bases at V and 7 bases at J, with 13 bases between. The CDR3 loop reads CASSLVAGSGTQYF. The CDR3 DNA follows: TGTGCCAGCAGCTTGGTGGCGGGGTCAGGGACCCAGTACTTC.

In its sample, this clone was seen a few times. CDR3 sequence reads: CASSPQDRGEEKLFF. CDR3 sequence (DNA): TGTGCCAGCTCACCACAGGACAGGGGAGAGGAAAAACTGTTTTTT. V is TRBV18 and J is TRBJ1-4; 9 bases fit TRBD1. The V gene's germline CDR1 is KGHSH and CDR2 LQKENI. Germline trimming cut 1 base from V and 8 bases from J; bases unmatched to any gene: 5. The CDR3 sequence is 15 residues long.

The chain uses TRBV7-9 and TRBJ2-2; D remains unclear. V gave up 3 bases and J gave up 8 bases, with 7 bases separating them. This CDR3 region has 12 residues. Germline values: CDR1 SEHNR, CDR2 FQNEAQ (reference sequence). Written as DNA, the CDR3 is TGTGCCAGCAGCTTTAGTGCAGGGGAGCTGTTTTTT. It yields the protein CASSFSAGELFF.

The chain employs TRBV5-4 and TRBJ2-1, with D possibly matching TRBD1 (6 bases). V was trimmed by 0 bases and J by 9 bases, leaving 16 bases between them. Germline values: CDR1 SGHNT, CDR2 YYREEE (reference sequence). The CDR3 has 15 residues. Here the CDR3 reads CASSLDRVQFGEQFF. The CDR3 DNA reads TGTGCCAGCAGCTTGGACAGGGTCCAGTTCGGTGAGCAGTTCTTC.

This chain connects TRBV7-9 to TRBJ2-7; 7 bases are a match to TRBD1. The junction had 8 bases not matched to a gene; V was cut back by 4 bases and J by 5 bases. This CDR3 contains 14 residues. Germline V gene lookup returns CDR1 SEHNR and CDR2 FQNEAQ (reference sequence). DNA for the CDR3: TGTGCCAGCAGCTCCCCGGGACAGTCCAACGAGCAGTACTTC. Its protein product is CASSSPGQSNEQYF. Based on the CDR3 plus reference TRBV7-9 and TRBJ2-7, the full variable domain is DTGVSQNPRHKITKRGQNVTFRCDPISEHNRLYWYRQTLGQGPEFLTYFQNEAQLEKSRLLSDRFSAERPKGSFSTLEIQRTEQGDSAMYLCASSSPGQSNEQYFGPGTRLTVT.

In this sample, this clone turned up a few times. The chain uses TRBV9 and TRBJ1-2, with D perhaps TRBD1 (5 bases). Germline CDR1 SGDLS, CDR2 YYNGEE. Trimming cost V 0 bases and J 2 bases, with 11 bases left between them. CDR3 size: 15 residues. The DNA for the CDR3 is TGTGCCAGCAGCGTAGGGGGGGGAACAAACTATGGCTACACCTTC. It yields the protein CASSVGGGTNYGYTF.

This clone came up many times. V is TRBV11-2 and J is TRBJ2-1; perhaps TRBD2 as D (5 bases). In germline, CDR1 is SGHAT, CDR2 FQNNGV. V lost 6 bases, J lost 7 bases, and 10 bases lay in between. The CDR3 loop spans 12 amino acids. The CDR3 reads CASSKERNEQFF. The DNA for the CDR3 is TGTGCCAGCAGTAAAGAGCGGAATGAGCAGTTCTTC.

This clone was recorded a few times. This chain connects TRBV6-5 to TRBJ1-1, with D possibly matching TRBD1 (5 bases). The germline V and J ends were trimmed by 5 bases and 1 base, with 8 bases remaining between them. This CDR3 is built from 13 residues. Germline CDR1 reads MNHEY; CDR2 reads SVGAGI. This chain's CDR3 is CASSTGWNTEAFF. The CDR3 DNA reads TGTGCCAGCAGTACAGGCTGGAACACTGAAGCTTTCTTT.

This clone occurred a few times. The sample carries other DNA sequences with the same CDR3. The chain employs TRBV7-9 and TRBJ1-1; D gene unclear. The CDR3 has 13 amino acids. The germline V gene has CDR1 SEHNR and CDR2 FQNEAQ (reference sequence). V was clipped by 2 bases and J by 1 base, with 5 bases between them. The CDR3 sequence is CASSLTSNTEAFF. The CDR3 nucleotides are TGTGCCAGCAGCTTAACTTCGAACACTGAAGCTTTCTTT.

This clone has more than one count but fewer than ten. The chain carries TRBV29-1 and TRBJ1-3, with a possible D match to TRBD1 (5 bases). Per the germline V gene, CDR1 is SQVTM and CDR2 is ANQGSEA. The CDR3 is 14 amino acids. V was cut by 6 bases and J by 0 bases, with 12 bases left in between. CDR3 sequence reads: CSVGVDSSGNTIYF. The DNA of the CDR3 is TGCAGCGTGGGCGTTGACAGCTCTGGAAACACCATATATTTT.

The chain joins TRBV2 to TRBJ1-1; no reliable D call. Germline V gene lookup returns CDR1 SNHLY and CDR2 FYNNEI. Trimming took 2 bases from V and 8 from J, leaving 27 bases between them. This CDR3 comprises 18 residues. The CDR3 sequence: CASSELFGSSGNQAEAFF. The CDR3, as DNA: TGTGCCAGCAGTGAATTGTTTGGGAGTTCGGGAAATCAAGCGGAAGCTTTCTTT.